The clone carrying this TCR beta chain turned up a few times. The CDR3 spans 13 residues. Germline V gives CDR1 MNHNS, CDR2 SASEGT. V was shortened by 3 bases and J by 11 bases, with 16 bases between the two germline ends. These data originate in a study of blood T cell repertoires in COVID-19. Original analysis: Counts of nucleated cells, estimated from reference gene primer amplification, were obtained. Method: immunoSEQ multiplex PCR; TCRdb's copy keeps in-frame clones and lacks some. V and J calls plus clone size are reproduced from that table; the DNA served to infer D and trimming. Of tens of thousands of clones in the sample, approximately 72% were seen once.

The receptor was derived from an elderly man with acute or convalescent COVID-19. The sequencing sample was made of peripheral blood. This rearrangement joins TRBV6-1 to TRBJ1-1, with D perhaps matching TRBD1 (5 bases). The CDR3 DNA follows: TGTGCCAGCAGTGAGTTGACGGCAGGGTGGGCTTTCTTT. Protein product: CASSELTAGWAFF.